These T cell receptor beta chains were read from a single sample in a study of blood T cell repertoires in COVID-19. The repertoire was sequenced with immunoSEQ multiplex PCR; TCRdb's copy has only in-frame clones and lacks some. The sample holds around 110,000 clones; approximately 86% are singletons and the top ten take 4.5%. Sequencing input: peripheral blood. The source is a man in his forties or fifties with acute or convalescent COVID-19. The CDR3 runs from the conserved cysteine through the conserved F or W. The D gene is left open where the match is weak. A clone size is listed for some rows: how often the clone was seen (once, few, many), or a class if it is expanded.

TRBJ1-1 NA 13 TRBV12-3/TRBV12-4 NA TGTGCCAGCAGTTTTTCGGGGGGGACTGAAGCTTTCTTT CASSFSGGTEAFF
TRBJ1-6 TRBD1 14 TRBV6-5 NA TGTGCCAGCGGGCCGGGACAGACGTTTTCACCCCTCCACTTT CASGPGQTFSPLHF
TRBJ1-5 NA 13 TRBV14 NA TGTGCCAGCAGCCAGACACCCAATCAGCCCCAGCATTTT CASSQTPNQPQHF
TRBJ1-1 NA 13 TRBV6-5 NA TGTGCCACCCCGGGAGAGGTGAACACTGAAGCTTTCTTT CATPGEVNTEAFF
TRBJ2-2 NA 13 TRBV27 NA TGTGCCAGCAGTTTAGAGGTTTCCGGGGAGCTGTTTTTT CASSLEVSGELFF
TRBJ2-3 NA 14 TRBV6-5 NA TGTGCCAGCAGTTACAGGAGCAAGTGGGATACGCAGTATTTT CASSYRSKWDTQYF
TRBJ1-3 TRBD1 16 TRBV7-2 NA TGTGCCAGCAGCTTATCGGGACAGAGCTCTGGAAACACCATATATTTT CASSLSGQSSGNTIYF
TRBJ1-1 TRBD1 13 TRBV29-1 NA TGCAGCATTAGGGACAGGCTAGCAACTGAAGCTTTCTTT CSIRDRLATEAFF
TRBJ1-1 NA 15 TRBV5-8 NA TGTGCCAGCAGCTTGAGGGGAACCGGGAACACTGAAGCTTTCTTT CASSLRGTGNTEAFF
TRBJ2-3 NA 16 TRBV14 NA TGTGCCAGCAGCCTCCTACGGACAGCGTTTACAGATACGCAGTATTTT CASSLLRTAFTDTQYF
TRBJ1-1 TRBD1 13 TRBV6-5 NA TGTGCCAGCAGTTCAGGGGGAAACACTGAAGCTTTCTTT CASSSGGNTEAFF
TRBJ1-1 NA 13 TRBV5-5 once TGTGCCAGCAGCTCCACAGCGAACACTGAAGCTTTCTTT CASSSTANTEAFF
TRBJ1-2 NA 12 TRBV10-3 few TGTGCCATCAGTGAAGGAGGGGATGGCTACACCTTC CAISEGGDGYTF
TRBJ1-1 NA 15 TRBV5-1 NA TGCGCCAGCAGCTTGGTCGGCAGGCTGAACACTGAAGCTTTCTTT CASSLVGRLNTEAFF
TRBJ2-1 NA 12 TRBV14 few TGTGCCAGCAGCCCAAAAGGAACAGGGAAGTTCTTC CASSPKGTGKFF
TRBJ2-1 TRBD2 15 TRBV9 NA TGTGCCAGCAGCGTGAGTCCTAGCGGCGACAATGAGCAGTTCTTC CASSVSPSGDNEQFF
TRBJ2-1 TRBD2 17 TRBV18 NA TGTGCCAGCTCACCGACCGTTAGCGGGAGCTCCTACAATGAGCAGTTCTTC CASSPTVSGSSYNEQFF
TRBJ1-4 NA 14 TRBV5-1 once TGCGCCAGCAGCTTGGGACAGGTTAATGAAAAACTGTTTTTT CASSLGQVNEKLFF
TRBJ2-7 NA 18 TRBV7-9 NA TGTGCCAGCAGCTTAGAAGGTGGGAGACTAGTCGGGAGTAACGAGCAGTACTTC CASSLEGGRLVGSNEQYF
TRBJ1-2 TRBD1 19 TRBV10-3 NA TGTGCCATCAGTGAGTCCCCTCTGGGACAGGACTCACTTTACTATGGCTACACCTTC CAISESPLGQDSLYYGYTF
TRBJ1-2 NA 13 TRBV29-1 NA TGCAGCGTTGAGGGTCACAGGGTTAACGGCTACACCTTC CSVEGHRVNGYTF
TRBJ1-4 NA 15 TRBV20-1 once TGCAGTGCTAGTTCTAGCCCGGAGCCTAAAGAAAAACTGTTTTTT CSASSSPEPKEKLFF
TRBJ1-2 NA 13 TRBV2 few TGTGCCAGCAGCCAGATCAGGGGCTATGGCTACACCTTC CASSQIRGYGYTF
TRBJ1-1 NA 16 TRBV18 NA TGTGCCAGCTCACCGGGGCAGGGAATACTGGGGACTGAAGCTTTCTTT CASSPGQGILGTEAFF
TRBJ2-3 TRBD2 18 TRBV5-1 NA TGCGCCAGCAGCCAGCCGGGGGGACTAGCGGGCGTAGGATATACGCAGTATTTT CASSQPGGLAGVGYTQYF
TRBJ2-1 NA 14 TRBV19 NA TGTGCCAGTAGTATAGGTACTAGCTGGAATGAGCAGTTCTTC CASSIGTSWNEQFF
TRBJ2-1 TRBD2 17 TRBV6-4 NA TGTGCCAGCAGTTTACACCAAGGGCTAGCGGGGCCCACTGAGCAGTTCTTC CASSLHQGLAGPTEQFF
TRBJ2-2 NA 13 TRBV2 NA TGTGCCAGCAGTTTTTCCTACACCGGGGAGCTGTTTTTT CASSFSYTGELFF
TRBJ2-7 TRBD1 12 TRBV30 once TGTGCCTGCTCAAGGGCAGGGGGCGAGCAGTACTTC CACSRAGGEQYF
TRBJ1-2 TRBD1 13 TRBV12-3/TRBV12-4 NA TGTGCCAGCAGTCCGGGACAGGTTACTTTCTACACCTTC CASSPGQVTFYTF
TRBJ1-1 NA 13 TRBV7-2 NA TGTGCCAGCAGCTTAGTCGTCAGACATGAAGCTTTCTTT CASSLVVRHEAFF
TRBJ2-2 TRBD2 19 TRBV3-1/TRBV3-2 NA TGTGCCAGCAGCCAACTTACCGGGACTAGCGGGGCCTACACCGGGGAGCTGTTTTTT CASSQLTGTSGAYTGELFF
TRBJ1-3 NA 14 TRBV6-2/TRBV6-3 NA TGTGCCAGCAGTTACTCACAGACTGGAAACACCATATATTTT CASSYSQTGNTIYF
TRBJ1-5 TRBD1 15 TRBV6-6 NA TGTGCCAGCAGCTCCGACAGGGTAGGATCTCAGCCCCAGCATTTT CASSSDRVGSQPQHF
TRBJ2-1 NA 15 TRBV15 NA TGTGCCACCAGCAGAGTCCCCCTTTCAGTCAATGAGCAGTTCTTC CATSRVPLSVNEQFF
TRBJ2-1 TRBD2 15 TRBV9 NA TGTGCCAGCAGCGCTGGGGGACTAGCTGCCAATGAGCAGTTCTTC CASSAGGLAANEQFF
TRBJ1-1 NA 13 TRBV11-3 NA TGTGCCAGCAGCTTAATGAGGGGGACTGAAGCTTTCTTT CASSLMRGTEAFF
TRBJ1-5 TRBD1 15 TRBV18 few TGTGCCAGCTCACCGGGACAGGGTCTTAGTCAGCCCCAGCATTTT CASSPGQGLSQPQHF
TRBJ1-2 TRBD1 15 TRBV15 few TGTGCCACCAGCAGAGGCCAGGACAGGGGTTATGGCTACACCTTC CATSRGQDRGYGYTF
TRBJ2-2 TRBD1 17 TRBV19 NA TGTGCCAGTAGTATTTGGACAGGCTTCGCGAACACCGGGGAGCTGTTTTTT CASSIWTGFANTGELFF
TRBJ1-1 NA 13 TRBV9 once TGTGCCAGCAGCGTAAACGGGAACACTGAAGCTTTCTTT CASSVNGNTEAFF